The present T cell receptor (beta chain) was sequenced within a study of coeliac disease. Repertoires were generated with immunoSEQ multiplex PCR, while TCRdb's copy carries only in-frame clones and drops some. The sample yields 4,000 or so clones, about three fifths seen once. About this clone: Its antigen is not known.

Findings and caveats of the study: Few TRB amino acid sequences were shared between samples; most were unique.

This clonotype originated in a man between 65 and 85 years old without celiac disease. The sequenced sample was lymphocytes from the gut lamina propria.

The CDR3 loop reads CASSMRGGEQYF. The CDR3 DNA reads as TGTGCCAGTAGTATGAGGGGAGGCGAGCAGTACTTC. The V call is TRBV19, the J call TRBJ2-7; weak D call: TRBD2 (6 bases). Trimming stripped 3 bases from V and 6 bases from J, with 9 bases between. This CDR3 has 12 residues. The germline gives CDR1 LNHDA, CDR2 SQIVND (reference sequence).